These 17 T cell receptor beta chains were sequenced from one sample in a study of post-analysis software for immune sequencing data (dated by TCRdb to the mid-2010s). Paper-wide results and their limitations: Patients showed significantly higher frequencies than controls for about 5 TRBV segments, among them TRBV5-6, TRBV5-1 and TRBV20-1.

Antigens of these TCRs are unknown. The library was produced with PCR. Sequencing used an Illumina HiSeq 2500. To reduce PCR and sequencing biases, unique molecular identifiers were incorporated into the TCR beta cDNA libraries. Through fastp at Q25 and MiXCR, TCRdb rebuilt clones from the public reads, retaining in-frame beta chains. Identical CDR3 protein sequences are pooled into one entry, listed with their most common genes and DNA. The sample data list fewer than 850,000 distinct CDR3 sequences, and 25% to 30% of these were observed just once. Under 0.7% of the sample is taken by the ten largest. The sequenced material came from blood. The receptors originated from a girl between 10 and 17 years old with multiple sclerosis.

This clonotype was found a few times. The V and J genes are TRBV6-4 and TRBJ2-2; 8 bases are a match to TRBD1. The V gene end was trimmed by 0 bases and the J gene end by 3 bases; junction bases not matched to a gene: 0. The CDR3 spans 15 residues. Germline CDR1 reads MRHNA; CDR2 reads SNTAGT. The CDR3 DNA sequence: TGTGCCAGCAGTGACTCGACAGGGGACACCGGGGAGCTGTTTTTT. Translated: CASSDSTGDTGELFF.

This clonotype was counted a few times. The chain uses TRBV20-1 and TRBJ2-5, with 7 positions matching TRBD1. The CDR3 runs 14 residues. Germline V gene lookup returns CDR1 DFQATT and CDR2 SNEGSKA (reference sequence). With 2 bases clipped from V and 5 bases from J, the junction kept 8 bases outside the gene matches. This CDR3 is CSARPSTGVETQYF. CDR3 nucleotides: TGCAGTGCTAGACCATCCACAGGGGTCGAGACCCAGTACTTC.

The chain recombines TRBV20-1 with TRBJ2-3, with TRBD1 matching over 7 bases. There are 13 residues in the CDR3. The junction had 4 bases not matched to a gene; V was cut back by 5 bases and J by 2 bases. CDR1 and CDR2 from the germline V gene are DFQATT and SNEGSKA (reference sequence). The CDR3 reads CSADRELTDTQYF. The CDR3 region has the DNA TGCAGTGCTGACAGGGAGCTCACAGATACGCAGTATTTT.

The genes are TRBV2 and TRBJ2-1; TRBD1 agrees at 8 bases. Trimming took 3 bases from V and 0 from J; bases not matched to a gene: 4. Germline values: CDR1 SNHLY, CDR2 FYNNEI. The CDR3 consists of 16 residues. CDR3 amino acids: CASSDGQGGSYNEQFF. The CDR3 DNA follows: TGTGCCAGCAGTGATGGACAGGGAGGCTCCTACAATGAGCAGTTCTTC.

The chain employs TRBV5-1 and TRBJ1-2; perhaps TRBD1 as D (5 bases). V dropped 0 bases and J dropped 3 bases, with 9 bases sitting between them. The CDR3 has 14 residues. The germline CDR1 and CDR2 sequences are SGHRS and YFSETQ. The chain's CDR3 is CASSLVGGYYGYTF. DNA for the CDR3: TGCGCCAGCAGCTTGGTTGGGGGGTACTATGGCTACACCTTC. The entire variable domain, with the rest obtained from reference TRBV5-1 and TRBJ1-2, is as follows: KAGVTQTPRYLIKTRGQQVTLSCSPISGHRSVSWYQQTPGQGLQFLFEYFSETQRNKGNFPGRFSGRQFSNSRSEMNVSTLELGDSALYLCASSLVGGYYGYTFGSGTRLTVV.

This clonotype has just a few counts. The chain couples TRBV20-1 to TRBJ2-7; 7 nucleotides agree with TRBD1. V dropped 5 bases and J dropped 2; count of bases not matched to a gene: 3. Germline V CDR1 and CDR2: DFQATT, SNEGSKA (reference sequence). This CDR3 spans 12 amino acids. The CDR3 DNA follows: TGCAGTGCTCCCGGACAGGCCTACGAGCAGTACTTC. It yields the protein CSAPGQAYEQYF.

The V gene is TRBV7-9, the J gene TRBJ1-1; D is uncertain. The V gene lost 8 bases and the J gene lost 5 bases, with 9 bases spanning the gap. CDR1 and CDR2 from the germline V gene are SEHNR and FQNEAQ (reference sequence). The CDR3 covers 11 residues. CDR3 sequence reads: CASSYGTEAFF. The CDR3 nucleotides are TGTGCCAGCTCATACGGAACTGAAGCTTTCTTT.

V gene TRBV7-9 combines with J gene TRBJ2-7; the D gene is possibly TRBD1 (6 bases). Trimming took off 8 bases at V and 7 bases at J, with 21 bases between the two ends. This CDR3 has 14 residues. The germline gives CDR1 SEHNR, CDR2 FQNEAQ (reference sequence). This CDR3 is CASQLTGPSGEQYF. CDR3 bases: TGTGCCAGCCAGTTGACAGGACCATCGGGGGAGCAGTACTTC. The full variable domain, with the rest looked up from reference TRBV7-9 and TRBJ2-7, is DTGVSQNPRHKITKRGQNVTFRCDPISEHNRLYWYRQTLGQGPEFLTYFQNEAQLEKSRLLSDRFSAERPKGSFSTLEIQRTEQGDSAMYLCASQLTGPSGEQYFGPGTRLTVT.

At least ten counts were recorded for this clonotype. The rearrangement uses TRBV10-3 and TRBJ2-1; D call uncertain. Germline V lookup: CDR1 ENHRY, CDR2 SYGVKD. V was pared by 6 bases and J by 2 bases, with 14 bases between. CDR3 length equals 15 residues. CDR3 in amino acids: CAISYEVGAYNEQFF. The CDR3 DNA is TGTGCCATCAGCTACGAGGTTGGGGCCTACAATGAGCAGTTCTTC.

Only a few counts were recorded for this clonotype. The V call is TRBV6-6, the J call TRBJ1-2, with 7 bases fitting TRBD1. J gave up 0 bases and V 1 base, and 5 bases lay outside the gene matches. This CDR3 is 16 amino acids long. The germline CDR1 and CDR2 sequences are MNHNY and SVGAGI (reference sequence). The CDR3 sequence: CASSYWTGVANYGYTF. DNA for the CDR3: TGTGCCAGCAGTTACTGGACAGGCGTAGCTAACTATGGCTACACCTTC.

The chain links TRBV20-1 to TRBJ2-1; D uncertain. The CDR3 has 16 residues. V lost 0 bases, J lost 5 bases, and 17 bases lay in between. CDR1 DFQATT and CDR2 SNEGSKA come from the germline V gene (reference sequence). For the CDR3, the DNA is TGCAGTGCTAGAGATATATCGTACTCTCTCCACAATGAGCAGTTCTTC. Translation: CSARDISYSLHNEQFF.

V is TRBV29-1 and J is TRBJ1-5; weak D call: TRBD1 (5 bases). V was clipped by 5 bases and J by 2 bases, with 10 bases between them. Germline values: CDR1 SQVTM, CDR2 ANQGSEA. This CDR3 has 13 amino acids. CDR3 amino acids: CSVSRDGNQPQHF. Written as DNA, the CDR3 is TGCAGCGTTAGCCGGGACGGCAATCAGCCCCAGCATTTT. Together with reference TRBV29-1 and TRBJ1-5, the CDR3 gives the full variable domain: SAVISQKPSRDICQRGTSLTIQCQVDSQVTMMFWYRQQPGQSLTLIATANQGSEATYESGFVIDKFPISRPNLTFSTLTVSNMSPEDSSIYLCSVSRDGNQPQHFGDGTRLSIL.

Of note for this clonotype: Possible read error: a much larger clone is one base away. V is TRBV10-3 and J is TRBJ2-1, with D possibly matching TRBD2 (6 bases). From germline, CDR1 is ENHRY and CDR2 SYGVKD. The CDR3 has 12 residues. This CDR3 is CAAAGTSNERFF. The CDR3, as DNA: TGTGCCGCTGCGGGGACGTCCAATGAGCGGTTCTTC.

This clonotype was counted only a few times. In nucleotides, the CDR3 is TGTGCCAGCAGTTTATCGGAAACCAGGGGGAATGAGCAGTTCTTC. Translating gives CASSLSETRGNEQFF. The chain employs TRBV12-3 or TRBV12-4 and TRBJ2-1; 7 bases agree with TRBD1. Losses at the gene ends were 2 bases for V and 7 bases for J; bases not matched to a gene: 8. The CDR3 length is 15 residues.

The CDR3 DNA reads as TGTGCCAGCAGTTATGGGCCCCCGGAAAGAGGTTCACCCCTCCACTTT. Translation: CASSYGPPERGSPLHF. This sequence joins TRBV6-6 and TRBJ1-6, with D unresolved. The germline CDR1 and CDR2 sequences are MNHNY and SVGAGI (reference sequence). Between the trimmed V and J ends, which lost 3 bases and 9 bases, there was a span of 18 bases. The CDR3 loop spans 16 amino acids.

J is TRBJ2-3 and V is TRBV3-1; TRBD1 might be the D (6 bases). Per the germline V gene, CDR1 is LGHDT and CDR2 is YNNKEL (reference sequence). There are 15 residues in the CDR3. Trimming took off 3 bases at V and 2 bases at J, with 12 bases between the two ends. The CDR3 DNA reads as TGTGCCAGCAGCCACAATCCAGGGGCCACAGATACGCAGTATTTT. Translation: CASSHNPGATDTQYF.

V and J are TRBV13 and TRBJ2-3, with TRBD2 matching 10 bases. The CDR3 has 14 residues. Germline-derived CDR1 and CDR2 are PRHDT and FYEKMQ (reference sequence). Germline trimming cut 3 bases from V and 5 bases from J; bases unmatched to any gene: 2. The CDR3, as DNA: TGTGCCAGCAGCTTTAGCGGGAGGAGAGATACGCAGTATTTT. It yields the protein CASSFSGRRDTQYF. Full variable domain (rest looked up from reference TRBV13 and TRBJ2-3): AAGVIQSPRHLIKEKRETATLKCYPIPRHDTVYWYQQGPGQDPQFLISFYEKMQSDKGSIPDRFSAQQFSDYHSELNMSSLELGDSALYFCASSFSGRRDTQYFGPGTRLTVL.